This is a list of T cell receptor beta chains from one sample in a study of shared clonotypes between healthy human individuals. Here immunoSEQ multiplex PCR was the method, and the copy in TCRdb shows in-frame clones only, minus some. The data hold roughly 1,000,000 clones, with more than 75% observed a single time. The material sequenced was memory CD4+ T cells from PBMCs. These receptors were collected from a man aged 18-30 years in good health. Some clones in this sample may be carry-over from other donors' samples. CDR3s include the opening cysteine and the closing phenylalanine or tryptophan. Fields, in order: D gene, J gene, clone size, V gene, CDR3 protein, CDR3 DNA. A D gene is named only where the DNA matches it firmly. Expanded clones get a size class; other rows say once, few or many, or leave the size out.

D: NA
J: TRBJ2-2
size: NA
V: TRBV5-1
CDR3: CASRPSGESSSSGELFF
DNA: TGCGCCAGCAGGCCTTCCGGGGAATCCAGTTCGTCCGGGGAGCTGTTTTTT

D: NA
J: TRBJ2-2
size: NA
V: TRBV7-6
CDR3: CASSTTTTGELFF
DNA: TGTGCCAGCAGCACCACGACGACCGGGGAGCTGTTTTTT

D: TRBD2
J: TRBJ2-1
size: NA
V: TRBV5-1
CDR3: CASSLVPSGGFRSYNEQFF
DNA: TGCGCCAGCAGCTTGGTGCCTAGCGGAGGCTTCCGGTCCTACAATGAGCAGTTCTTC

D: TRBD2
J: TRBJ2-3
size: NA
V: TRBV28
CDR3: CASRMTSGSPDTQYF
DNA: TGTGCCAGCAGGATGACTAGCGGGAGCCCAGATACGCAGTATTTT

D: NA
J: TRBJ1-2
size: NA
V: TRBV29-1
CDR3: CSSGGANGYTF
DNA: TGCAGCTCTGGGGGGGCCAATGGCTACACCTTC

D: NA
J: TRBJ2-1
size: NA
V: TRBV7-3
CDR3: CASSTRTARSYNEQFF
DNA: TGTGCCAGCAGTACAAGGACAGCTCGTTCCTACAATGAGCAGTTCTTC

D: NA
J: TRBJ2-2
size: once
V: TRBV11-3
CDR3: CASSLATVTGELFF
DNA: TGTGCCAGCAGCTTAGCTACGGTGACCGGGGAGCTGTTTTTT

D: TRBD2
J: TRBJ2-2
size: NA
V: TRBV5-4
CDR3: CASSLGGLAGDTGELFF
DNA: TGTGCCAGCAGCTTGGGGGGACTAGCGGGAGACACCGGGGAGCTGTTTTTT

D: NA
J: TRBJ1-1
size: NA
V: TRBV18
CDR3: CASSPRAGDMNTEAFF
DNA: TGTGCCAGCTCACCACGGGCAGGGGATATGAACACTGAAGCTTTCTTT

D: TRBD2
J: TRBJ2-1
size: few
V: TRBV19
CDR3: CASSTQAGSLNEQFF
DNA: TGTGCCAGTAGTACCCAAGCGGGATCGCTTAATGAGCAGTTCTTC

D: NA
J: TRBJ1-3
size: NA
V: TRBV5-1
CDR3: CASSLEARTSGNTIYF
DNA: TGCGCCAGCAGCTTGGAGGCCAGAACCTCTGGAAACACCATATATTTT

D: NA
J: TRBJ2-7
size: NA
V: TRBV2
CDR3: CASKTGEWTYEQYF
DNA: TGTGCCAGCAAGACCGGGGAATGGACCTACGAGCAGTACTTC

D: NA
J: TRBJ1-4
size: NA
V: TRBV28
CDR3: CASKEGGPNEKLFF
DNA: TGTGCCAGCAAAGAAGGGGGTCCTAATGAAAAACTGTTTTTT

D: TRBD2
J: TRBJ2-2
size: NA
V: TRBV5-1
CDR3: CASSPIAGYSGELFF
DNA: TGCGCCAGCAGCCCGATAGCGGGGTATTCCGGGGAGCTGTTTTTT

D: TRBD1
J: TRBJ2-4
size: NA
V: TRBV2
CDR3: CASSRRTGVDGVDIQYF
DNA: TGTGCCAGCAGTAGACGCACAGGGGTGGACGGAGTGGACATTCAGTACTTC

D: NA
J: TRBJ2-7
size: NA
V: TRBV5-1
CDR3: CASSSGPSSYEQYF
DNA: TGCGCCAGCAGCTCCGGACCGAGCTCCTACGAGCAGTACTTC

D: TRBD2
J: TRBJ2-7
size: NA
V: TRBV30
CDR3: CAWSVLGSGGDEQYF
DNA: TGTGCCTGGAGTGTCTTGGGCAGCGGGGGGGACGAGCAGTACTTC